This T cell receptor beta chain came from a study of human T cells and chemical hapten exposure. Across the whole study: The sensitizer, 2% DPC, was used on around 2 cm by around 2 cm of upper inner arm skin. Alopecia areata, totalis or universalis affected patients who were mostly female. General study results and limits: The donor cohort had alopecia, so its immune response may not match that of healthy people.

This clonotype was observed many times. Antigen: not known. The V end was cut by 5 bases, the J end by 0 bases, with 11 bases between. This CDR3 has 15 amino acids. Time point: patch test 1, 2 weeks after DPC sensitization. Treatment indicated: therapeutic diphenylcyclopropenone sensitization with weekly scalp DPC. MiXCR, run by TCRdb on the RACE reads, gives a single entry per CDR3 protein. The sample consists of about 360,000 distinct CDR3 sequences, about 4.8% of them appearing once. The rearrangement links TRBV12-3 or TRBV12-4 to TRBJ2-1, with D possibly TRBD2 on 5 matching bases. This specimen was whole blood, taken in connection with sensitization to the hapten diphenylcyclopropenone (DPC). This TCR was sampled from a woman between 50 and 59 years old with alopecia areata. Some clones in this sample may be carry-over from other donors' samples. CDR3 residues: CASSPRRGSYNEQFF. In DNA, the CDR3 is TGTGCCAGCAGTCCTCGACGGGGCTCCTACAATGAGCAGTTCTTC.